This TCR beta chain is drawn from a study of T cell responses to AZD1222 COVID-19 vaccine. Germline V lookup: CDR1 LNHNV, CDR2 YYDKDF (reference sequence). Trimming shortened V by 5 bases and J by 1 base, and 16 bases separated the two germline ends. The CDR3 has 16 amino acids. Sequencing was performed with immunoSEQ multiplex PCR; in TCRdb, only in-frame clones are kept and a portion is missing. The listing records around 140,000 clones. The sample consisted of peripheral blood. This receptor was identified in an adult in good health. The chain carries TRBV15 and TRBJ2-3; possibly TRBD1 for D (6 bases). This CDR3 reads CATSRGGRVGTDTQYF. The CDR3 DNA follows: TGTGCCACCAGCCGAGGGGGAAGGGTGGGCACAGATACGCAGTATTTT. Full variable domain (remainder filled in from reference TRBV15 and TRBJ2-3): DAMVIQNPRYQVTQFGKPVTLSCSQTLNHNVMYWYQQKSSQAPKLLFHYYDKDFNNEADTPDNFQSRRPNTSFCFLDIRSPGLGDTAMYLCATSRGGRVGTDTQYFGPGTRLTVL.